One sample yielded the 10 T cell receptor beta chains listed below, sequenced in a study of CD8+CD57+ T cells in acquired aplastic anemia. Genomic DNA templated the TCR beta VDJ and CDR3 profiling. Using its own MiXCR run on the reads, TCRdb lists one record per CDR3 protein. This table holds about 190,000 distinct CDR3 sequences, approximately 52% found once. The sample was sorted CD4+, CD8+, or CD8+CD57+ T cells (not recorded which) from PBMCs. The receptors stem from a human donor in good health, serving as a control.

This clonotype was detected only a few times. The genes are TRBV7-3 and TRBJ2-3; D is unresolved. Trimming removed 5 bases from V and 0 bases from J, with 6 bases in between. In germline, CDR1 is SGHTA, CDR2 FQGTGA. This CDR3 region has 13 residues. CDR3 sequence reads: CASSPGSTDTQYF. The DNA for the CDR3 is TGTGCCAGCAGCCCTGGAAGCACAGATACGCAGTATTTT.

The chain has TRBV5-1 and TRBJ1-6, with 7 nucleotides matching TRBD1. Germline trimming cut 5 bases from V and 10 bases from J; bases unmatched to any gene: 6. Germline assignment: CDR1 SGHRS and CDR2 YFSETQ. This CDR3 has 13 amino acids. The CDR3 sequence is CASSRTGSSPLHF. The CDR3 bases are TGCGCCAGCAGTCGGACAGGAAGCTCACCCCTCCACTTT.

The J gene is TRBJ2-7, the V gene TRBV10-3; D is perhaps TRBD1 or TRBD2 (5 bases each). V lost 2 bases to trimming and J lost 2 bases, with 7 bases between them. Germline assignment: CDR1 ENHRY and CDR2 SYGVKD. The CDR3 has 13 amino acids. CDR3 region: CAISETGPYEQYF. The CDR3 DNA follows: TGTGCCATCAGTGAGACGGGGCCCTACGAGCAGTACTTC.

The V gene is TRBV7-2, the J gene TRBJ1-1; D gene unclear. The CDR3 spans 14 residues. V was cut by 6 bases and J by 3 bases, with 14 bases left in between. CDR1 is SGHTA, CDR2 FQGNSA, per germline. CDR3: CASSPSGPDTEAFF. The CDR3 DNA reads as TGTGCCAGCAGTCCCAGCGGCCCAGACACTGAAGCTTTCTTT.

The rearrangement joins TRBV2 to TRBJ2-1; 9 bases match TRBD1. CDR1 SNHLY and CDR2 FYNNEI come from the germline V gene. The CDR3 sequence is 12 residues long. V was clipped by 9 bases and J by 7 bases; unmatched bases: 4. The CDR3: CARGQGTNEQFF. CDR3 DNA: TGTGCCAGAGGACAGGGGACGAATGAGCAGTTCTTC.

The genes are TRBV13 and TRBJ2-7; 14 bases are shared with TRBD2. Germline values: CDR1 PRHDT, CDR2 FYEKMQ (reference sequence). Losses at the gene ends were 2 bases for V and 7 bases for J; bases not matched to a gene: 7. The length of the CDR3 is 16 residues. The CDR3 protein is CASSLRTSGGRGEQYF. The CDR3 DNA reads as TGTGCCAGCAGCTTACGGACTAGCGGGGGGCGCGGAGAGCAGTACTTC.

A few counts support this clonotype. V usage is TRBV6-4 and J usage is TRBJ1-2, with 10 bases lining up with TRBD1. Looked up from germline, CDR1 is MRHNA and CDR2 is SNTAGT. Trimming took 3 bases from V and 6 from J; bases not matched to a gene: 10. The CDR3 has 16 residues. The CDR3 reads CASSEDETGGINGYTF. For the CDR3, the DNA is TGTGCCAGCAGTGAAGACGAGACAGGGGGCATTAATGGCTACACCTTC.

The chain recombines TRBV15 with TRBJ1-2; 9 bases match TRBD1. J was trimmed by 2 bases and V by 3 bases; bases with no gene match: 1. Per germline, CDR1 LNHNV and CDR2 YYDKDF (reference sequence). This CDR3 region has 14 residues. The CDR3 DNA reads as TGTGCCACCAGCAGGGACAGGGGAAACTATGGCTACACCTTC. Translation gives CATSRDRGNYGYTF.

Only one count was recorded for this clonotype. The V gene is TRBV10-3, the J gene TRBJ1-3; D not certain. The CDR3 is 14 amino acids. Trimming removed 4 bases from V and 1 base from J, with 8 bases in between. From germline, CDR1 is ENHRY and CDR2 SYGVKD. The CDR3 spells CAISGAGSGNTIYF. In nucleotides, the CDR3 is TGTGCCATCAGTGGCGCGGGGTCTGGAAACACCATATATTTT.

V gene TRBV9 combines with J gene TRBJ1-1; TRBD1 agrees at 9 bases. Germline CDR1 is SGDLS and CDR2 is YYNGEE. Germline trimming cut 5 bases from V and 8 bases from J; bases unmatched to any gene: 10. CDR3 size: 14 residues. The CDR3 protein is CASRYTGGLTEAFF. The CDR3 DNA follows: TGTGCCAGCAGATATACAGGGGGCTTGACGGAAGCTTTCTTT.